The rows below give T cell receptor beta chains drawn from one sample of a study of human T cells and chemical hapten exposure. Each CDR3 protein gets one entry after TCRdb re-called the RACE reads with MiXCR. The sample shows 65,000 to 85,000 distinct CDR3 sequences, about a tenth of them seen only once. The material sequenced was whole blood, taken in connection with sensitization to the hapten diphenylcyclopropenone (DPC). The receptors were sampled from a woman between 45 and 65 years old with alopecia areata. Some clones in this sample may be carry-over from other donors' samples. CDR3s include the opening cysteine and the closing phenylalanine or tryptophan. The order of the fields is D gene, J gene, V gene, clone size, CDR3 DNA, CDR3 protein. The D gene is left open where the match is weak. Clone size is stated in some rows and not others, as once, few, many or a class when expanded.

D: TRBD2
J: TRBJ2-5
V: TRBV12-3/TRBV12-4
size: .
DNA: TGTGCCAGCAGTTGGACTAGCGGGAGGCTTAGTGAGACCCAGTACTTC
CDR3: CASSWTSGRLSETQYF

D: .
J: TRBJ2-3
V: TRBV11-1
size: .
DNA: TGTGCCAGCAGCCAAAACGACGTTACGCAGTATTTT
CDR3: CASSQNDVTQYF

D: .
J: TRBJ2-7
V: TRBV2
size: .
DNA: TGTGCCAGCGGGGGGCAGGCCTTATCATACGAGCAGTACTTC
CDR3: CASGGQALSYEQYF

D: .
J: TRBJ1-2
V: TRBV14
size: few
DNA: TGTGCCAGCAGCCAGGCCTATGGCTACACCTTC
CDR3: CASSQAYGYTF

D: TRBD1
J: TRBJ1-5
V: TRBV12-3/TRBV12-4
size: many
DNA: TGTGCCAGCAGTCTCACAGGGGTTAGGAATCAGCCCCAGCATTTT
CDR3: CASSLTGVRNQPQHF

D: .
J: TRBJ1-1
V: TRBV5-6
size: .
DNA: TGTGCCAGCCAGAGCAGGCAAGGTGAAGCTTTCTTT
CDR3: CASQSRQGEAFF

D: .
J: TRBJ2-1
V: TRBV28
size: .
DNA: TGTGCCAGCAGTTTAGGGCTAGCTTCGGTACCCCATGACAATGAGCAGTTCTTC
CDR3: CASSLGLASVPHDNEQFF

D: .
J: TRBJ1-3
V: TRBV6-6
size: few
DNA: TGTGCCAGCAGTTACTCTGAGGCTGGAAACACCATATATTTT
CDR3: CASSYSEAGNTIYF

D: .
J: TRBJ2-7
V: TRBV11-1
size: few
DNA: TGTGCCAGCAGCGAGGGGAGTTACGAGCAGTACTTC
CDR3: CASSEGSYEQYF

D: .
J: TRBJ2-7
V: TRBV27
size: .
DNA: TGTGCCAGCAGCCCTTGGGTCTACGAGCAGTACTTC
CDR3: CASSPWVYEQYF

D: .
J: TRBJ2-1
V: TRBV12-5
size: .
DNA: TGTGCTAGTGGTTTGGTCCCATGGGGTGAGCAGTTCTTC
CDR3: CASGLVPWGEQFF

D: .
J: TRBJ2-4
V: TRBV11-1
size: few
DNA: TGTGCCAGCAGCTTGGGAAACATTCAGTACTTC
CDR3: CASSLGNIQYF

D: TRBD1
J: TRBJ1-1
V: TRBV5-4
size: .
DNA: TGTGCCAGCAGCTTGGTGCAGGGGGGGACTGAAGCTTTCTTT
CDR3: CASSLVQGGTEAFF

D: .
J: TRBJ2-7
V: TRBV10-3
size: .
DNA: TGTGCCATCAGTGTTGGGACAACCTCCTACGAGCAGTACTTC
CDR3: CAISVGTTSYEQYF

D: .
J: TRBJ2-5
V: TRBV7-2
size: few
DNA: TGTGCCAGCAGCTTAGCGGTCCTGGGGACACTAGCTTCAGAGACCCAGTACTTC
CDR3: CASSLAVLGTLASETQYF

D: .
J: TRBJ2-4
V: TRBV2
size: many
DNA: TGTGCCAGCAGTAACGACAGGTCCCTAACCAAAAACATTCAGTACTTC
CDR3: CASSNDRSLTKNIQYF

D: .
J: TRBJ2-7
V: TRBV6-2/TRBV6-3
size: few
DNA: TGTGCCAGCAGTTACTCGCAGTCGAGGGGAGGTCAGTACTTC
CDR3: CASSYSQSRGGQYF

D: .
J: TRBJ1-5
V: TRBV27
size: few
DNA: TGTGCCAGCAGTTTATCGCGCCCCAGGGCCCGGCAGCCCCAGCATTTT
CDR3: CASSLSRPRARQPQHF

D: .
J: TRBJ1-1
V: TRBV12-5
size: .
DNA: TGTGCTAGTGGTTCCCAGGTGACTGAAGCTTTCTTT
CDR3: CASGSQVTEAFF

D: .
J: TRBJ1-2
V: TRBV28
size: many
DNA: TGTGCCAGCAGTTTGAAATTAGCAGTAGATGGCTACACCTTC
CDR3: CASSLKLAVDGYTF

D: .
J: TRBJ1-5
V: TRBV7-2
size: few
DNA: TGTGCCAGCAGCAGGACCGGCAATCAGCCCCAGCATTTT
CDR3: CASSRTGNQPQHF

D: .
J: TRBJ1-1
V: TRBV18
size: few
DNA: TGTGCCAGCTCACCATTGAGGGGCCAGATCCTGAACACTGAAGCTTTCTTT
CDR3: CASSPLRGQILNTEAFF

D: .
J: TRBJ2-1
V: TRBV6-2/TRBV6-3
size: .
DNA: TGTGCCAGCACGGAACTCCCTCGCAATGAGCAGTTCTTC
CDR3: CASTELPRNEQFF

D: .
J: TRBJ1-5
V: TRBV5-6
size: few
DNA: TGTGCCAGCAGCTTCACAGGGAGTTCAGGGTTTCAGCCCCAGCATTTT
CDR3: CASSFTGSSGFQPQHF

D: TRBD2
J: TRBJ2-1
V: TRBV20-1
size: many
DNA: TGCAGTGCTACCAGCGGGAGGGCTTCCTACAATGAGCAGTTCTTC
CDR3: CSATSGRASYNEQFF

D: .
J: TRBJ2-2
V: TRBV7-3
size: .
DNA: TGTGCCAGCAGCCTCCTCGGTCAGGGGCCCACCGGGGAGCTGTTTTTT
CDR3: CASSLLGQGPTGELFF

D: TRBD1
J: TRBJ2-3
V: TRBV27
size: .
DNA: TGTGCCAGCAGGGGACAGGGTGCAGATACGCAGTATTTT
CDR3: CASRGQGADTQYF

D: .
J: TRBJ1-1
V: TRBV2
size: .
DNA: TGTGCCAGCAGTGAATTGATAGGTTTGAGCACTGAAGCTTTCTTT
CDR3: CASSELIGLSTEAFF

D: .
J: TRBJ2-1
V: TRBV20-1
size: .
DNA: TGCAGTGCTTCTATCCCCGGACAGACCTACAATGAGCAGTTCTTC
CDR3: CSASIPGQTYNEQFF

D: .
J: TRBJ2-2
V: TRBV7-6
size: few
DNA: TGTGCCAGCAGCCCCCGCGGAGGGGTGGGCGGGGAGCTGTTTTTT
CDR3: CASSPRGGVGGELFF

D: .
J: TRBJ1-5
V: TRBV6-2/TRBV6-3
size: few
DNA: TGTGCCAGCAGTTACCTAACCTACGAGGGCCATCAGCCCCAGCATTTT
CDR3: CASSYLTYEGHQPQHF

D: TRBD1
J: TRBJ1-1
V: TRBV6-5
size: many
DNA: TGTGCCAGCAGTAAAGACAGGGGCACTGAAGCTTTCTTT
CDR3: CASSKDRGTEAFF

D: .
J: TRBJ1-6
V: TRBV15
size: few
DNA: TGTGCCACCAGCAGGGTCCGACAGTCTGGCTCACCCCTCCACTTT
CDR3: CATSRVRQSGSPLHF

D: TRBD1
J: TRBJ1-5
V: TRBV11-2
size: .
DNA: TGTGCCAGCAGCTTAGGGACGACAGGGGACCAGCCCCAGCATTTT
CDR3: CASSLGTTGDQPQHF

D: .
J: TRBJ2-4
V: TRBV28
size: few
DNA: TGTGCCAGCAGTTCCGTTGCGGGGGCCCAAAACATTCAGTACTTC
CDR3: CASSSVAGAQNIQYF

D: .
J: TRBJ1-2
V: TRBV7-2
size: .
DNA: TGTGCCAGCAGTGAGGAGGGTAGATATGGCTACACCTTC
CDR3: CASSEEGRYGYTF

D: .
J: TRBJ2-7
V: TRBV27
size: many
DNA: TGTGCCAGCAGCCCCCTGGGGCAGATATCCTACGAGCAGTACTTC
CDR3: CASSPLGQISYEQYF

D: .
J: TRBJ2-3
V: TRBV28
size: .
DNA: TGTGCCAGCAGCCTCGCCCGGGGGAGAGATACGCAGTATTTT
CDR3: CASSLARGRDTQYF

D: .
J: TRBJ2-2
V: TRBV30
size: few
DNA: TGTGCCTGGAGGGGACAATGGAACACCGGGGAGCTGTTTTTT
CDR3: CAWRGQWNTGELFF

D: .
J: TRBJ2-7
V: TRBV7-9
size: .
DNA: TGTGCCAGCAGCCCCGGACTCGGGGCCTACGAGCAGTACTTC
CDR3: CASSPGLGAYEQYF

D: .
J: TRBJ2-3
V: TRBV5-1
size: once
DNA: TGCGCCAGCAGCGGCGGAGCTCGGGGTGATACGCAGTATTTT
CDR3: CASSGGARGDTQYF

D: .
J: TRBJ2-5
V: TRBV7-9
size: few
DNA: TGTGCCAGCAGCCCTACGCTGACTCTTGAGATCTACTTC
CDR3: CASSPTLTLEIYF

D: .
J: TRBJ1-1
V: TRBV5-1
size: many
DNA: TGCGCCAGCAGCCCGCGGGGAGCCAATACTGAAGCTTTCTTT
CDR3: CASSPRGANTEAFF

D: TRBD1
J: TRBJ2-5
V: TRBV7-2
size: few
DNA: TGTGCCAGCAGCCCAGGACAGGGGGCCGAGACCCAGTACTTC
CDR3: CASSPGQGAETQYF

D: .
J: TRBJ1-2
V: TRBV11-2
size: many
DNA: TGTGCCAGCAGCGCAGCAACTGGACGGATTAACTATGGCTACACCTTC
CDR3: CASSAATGRINYGYTF

D: .
J: TRBJ2-7
V: TRBV28
size: once
DNA: TGTGCCAGCAGTTTATCGGTCGGATCCTACGAGCAGTACTTC
CDR3: CASSLSVGSYEQYF

D: .
J: TRBJ2-7
V: TRBV28
size: .
DNA: TGTGCCAGCAGTTTTGGGTCGGCGTCCTACGAGCAGTACTTC
CDR3: CASSFGSASYEQYF

D: TRBD2
J: TRBJ2-7
V: TRBV18
size: many
DNA: TGTGCCAGCTCACCACGTGCTAGCGGGACTTCCTACGAGCAGTACTTC
CDR3: CASSPRASGTSYEQYF

D: .
J: TRBJ2-7
V: TRBV12-3/TRBV12-4
size: .
DNA: TGTGCCAGCAGCCTAGAGGGGCCCTACGAGCAGTACTTC
CDR3: CASSLEGPYEQYF

D: .
J: TRBJ2-1
V: TRBV29-1
size: many
DNA: TGCAGCGCCCCCTGGGGGAAACAGTCCGGTGAGCAGTTCTTC
CDR3: CSAPWGKQSGEQFF

D: TRBD1
J: TRBJ1-5
V: TRBV20-1
size: many
DNA: TGCAGTGCTATCGGACAGGGGGCCAATCAGCCCCAGCATTTT
CDR3: CSAIGQGANQPQHF

D: TRBD2
J: TRBJ2-2
V: TRBV5-4
size: few
DNA: TGTGCCAGCACCTGGGGGAGCGGGAGGGGCACCGGGGAGCTGTTTTTT
CDR3: CASTWGSGRGTGELFF

D: .
J: TRBJ1-6
V: TRBV29-1
size: few
DNA: TGCAGCGTTGAAGTGATCAGGAGCTCCTATAATTCACCCCTCCACTTT
CDR3: CSVEVIRSSYNSPLHF

D: .
J: TRBJ1-3
V: TRBV2
size: few
DNA: TGTGCCAGCAGTGATACACTGTTTCGTTTATATTTT
CDR3: CASSDTLFRLYF

D: TRBD2
J: TRBJ2-3
V: TRBV11-2
size: few
DNA: TGTGCCAGCAGCTTAGAGGTCGGGAGGGGAGGAGATACGCAGTATTTT
CDR3: CASSLEVGRGGDTQYF

D: .
J: TRBJ2-5
V: TRBV7-3
size: .
DNA: TGTGCCAGCAGCTTAGCCCGAGGCCGCCAAGAGACCCAGTACTTC
CDR3: CASSLARGRQETQYF

D: .
J: TRBJ1-1
V: TRBV6-4
size: many
DNA: TGTGCCAGCAGATCAAGCGGAAGGGACACTGAAGCTTTCTTT
CDR3: CASRSSGRDTEAFF

D: .
J: TRBJ2-7
V: TRBV7-2
size: .
DNA: TGTGCCAGCAGCTTGAATTCAGGGGTGGGCGAGCAGTACTTC
CDR3: CASSLNSGVGEQYF

D: .
J: TRBJ1-1
V: TRBV7-9
size: .
DNA: TGTGCCAGCAGCCTACCCGGTACCTGGGCCGAAGCTTTCTTT
CDR3: CASSLPGTWAEAFF